These T cell receptor beta chains were read from a single sample in a study of OX40 agonist ivuxolimab in advanced cancers. Measured with immunoSEQ multiplex PCR; TCRdb has only the in-frame clones, and not every one. The sample carries tens of thousands of clones, 84% recorded once. Sequenced here: CD4+ or CD8+ T cells sorted from blood, sampled in a trial of the OX40 agonist ivuxolimab. These receptors were obtained from an adult with an advanced solid tumor such as melanoma, head and neck, liver or kidney cancer. The CDR3 runs from the conserved cysteine through the conserved F or W.

j_gene,v_gene,CDR3aa
TRBJ1-2,TRBV4-1,CASSQADPGYYGYTF
TRBJ2-7,TRBV9,CASSVEWGGNSNEQYF
TRBJ2-7,TRBV27,CASSLTPTGLSYEQYF
TRBJ2-1,TRBV7-9,CASSLPIVSGGSYNEQFF
TRBJ2-1,TRBV5-4,CASSLFSGSSYNEQFF
TRBJ2-7,TRBV9,CASSDPRSEQYF
TRBJ2-1,TRBV19,CASSTSLAGGVYNEQFF
TRBJ1-1,TRBV27,CASSFEGGGTEAFF
TRBJ1-2,TRBV9,CASSGMGQGAYGYTF
TRBJ2-7,TRBV6-5,CASSPRGFLEQYF
TRBJ2-3,TRBV29-1,CSVELGTDTQYF
TRBJ2-3,TRBV21-1,CASSKVGLSNEDTQYF
TRBJ1-5,TRBV13,CASSLGLSNQPQHF
TRBJ1-1,TRBV5-6,CASSLGGGSTEAFF
TRBJ1-2,TRBV5-6,CASSFGRGGHDGYTF
TRBJ2-1,TRBV7-9,CASRHPLGPSGRYNEQFF
TRBJ2-2,TRBV28,CASSLVGAGELFF
TRBJ2-1,TRBV19,CASSMLRVRNNEQFF
TRBJ2-2,TRBV11-2,CASSLFGADTGELFF
TRBJ2-6,TRBV27,CASSLMGVAGANVLTF
TRBJ2-7,TRBV28,CASRPQASYEQYF
TRBJ2-1,TRBV7-6,CASSLVGDNEQFF
TRBJ2-1,TRBV10-3,CAISESTSGMVEQFF
TRBJ2-3,TRBV5-6,CASSLAIRRDTQYF
TRBJ2-5,TRBV2,CASSESQRRETQYF
TRBJ2-7,TRBV2,CASRGGLAENTYYEQYF
TRBJ2-7,TRBV5-1,CASSAGRGGAGTGAREQYF
TRBJ2-1,TRBV27,CASSSGQGSPHDEQFF
TRBJ2-1,TRBV7-3,CASSLRSGTYNEQFF
TRBJ2-7,TRBV5-6,CASSFGLISEQYF
TRBJ1-5,TRBV7-8,CASSSGTGVQPQHF
TRBJ1-5,TRBV30,CAWSQGSDQPQHF
TRBJ1-1,TRBV13,CASSLGKATEAFF
TRBJ1-2,TRBV5-1,CASSLESGLAVHGYTF
TRBJ2-7,TRBV28,CASSLSAGGVEQYF
TRBJ2-3,TRBV28,CASSYRTVMGTDTQYF
TRBJ2-7,TRBV7-9,CASSRDTTGVGGEQYF
TRBJ2-7,TRBV10-3,CAISEGQTFNEQYF
TRBJ1-4,TRBV6-5,CASSYGDDNEKLFF
TRBJ1-5,TRBV10-1,CASEEGQERYSNQPQHF
TRBJ2-5,TRBV11-2,CASSRIRGKGTQYF
TRBJ1-1,TRBV4-1,CASSQAWTGLNTEAFF
TRBJ2-1,TRBV27,CASSLIRRDRSGSYNEQFF
TRBJ2-1,TRBV7-2,CASSRLAGVNEQFF
TRBJ2-7,TRBV7-9,CASSLVKDISYEQYF
TRBJ2-7,TRBV4-1,CASSQGRLDRGAHEQYF
TRBJ2-7,TRBV15,CATSREFPGGFGYGNEQYF
TRBJ1-2,TRBV9,CASSVWDSGNYGYTF